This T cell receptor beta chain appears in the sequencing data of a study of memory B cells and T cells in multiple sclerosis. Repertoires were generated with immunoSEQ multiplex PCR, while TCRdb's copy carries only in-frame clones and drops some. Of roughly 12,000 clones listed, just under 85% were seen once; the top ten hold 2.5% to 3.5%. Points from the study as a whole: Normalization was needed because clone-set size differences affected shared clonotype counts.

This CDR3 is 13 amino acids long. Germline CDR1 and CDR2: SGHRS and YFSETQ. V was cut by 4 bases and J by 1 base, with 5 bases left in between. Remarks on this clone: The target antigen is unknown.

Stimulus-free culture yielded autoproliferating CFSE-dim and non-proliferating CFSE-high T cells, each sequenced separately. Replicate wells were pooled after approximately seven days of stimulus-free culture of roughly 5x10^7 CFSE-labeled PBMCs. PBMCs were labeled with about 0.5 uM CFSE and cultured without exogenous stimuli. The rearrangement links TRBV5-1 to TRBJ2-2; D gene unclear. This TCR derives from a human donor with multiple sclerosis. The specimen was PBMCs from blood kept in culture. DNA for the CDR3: TGCGCCAGCAGCCCGCGGAACACCGGGGAGCTGTTTTTT. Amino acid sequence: CASSPRNTGELFF.